The 8 T cell receptor beta chains below all came from one sample that was sequenced in a study of OX40 agonist ivuxolimab in advanced cancers. The method was immunoSEQ multiplex PCR; TCRdb's version includes in-frame clones alone and lacks a portion of them. The sample lists tens of thousands of clones, around 94% occurring once. The sample here was CD4+ or CD8+ T cells sorted from blood, taken in a trial of the OX40 agonist ivuxolimab. These receptors all stem from an adult with an advanced solid tumor such as melanoma, head and neck, liver or kidney cancer.

The rearrangement links TRBV25-1 to TRBJ1-1; D not certain. The CDR3 spans 14 residues. The germline V gene encodes CDR1 MGHDK and CDR2 SYGVNS. The V gene lost 7 bases and the J gene lost 1 base, with 13 bases spanning the gap. The CDR3 reads CASMAGGWNTEAFF. The CDR3 DNA reads as TGTGCCAGCATGGCCGGCGGGTGGAACACTGAAGCTTTCTTT.

The chain uses TRBV10-3 and TRBJ2-5; no reliable D call. This CDR3 is built from 13 residues. Germline values: CDR1 ENHRY, CDR2 SYGVKD. V dropped 0 bases and J dropped 2 bases, with 4 bases sitting between them. The CDR3 is CAISESIQETQYF. In DNA, the CDR3 is TGTGCCATCAGTGAGTCAATACAAGAGACCCAGTACTTC.

The chain links TRBV27 to TRBJ1-2; no definite D call. Trimming took 2 bases from V and 4 from J, leaving 14 bases between them. The germline gives CDR1 MNHEY, CDR2 SMNVEV (reference sequence). CDR3 length: 15 amino acids. The CDR3 here is CASSLGKGAGYGYTF. CDR3 bases: TGTGCCAGCAGTTTAGGGAAGGGAGCAGGCTATGGCTACACCTTC.

V gene TRBV7-9 combines with J gene TRBJ2-7; TRBD1 matches 10 bases. This CDR3 has 14 residues. Germline V gene sequence: CDR1 SEHNR, CDR2 FQNEAQ (reference sequence). The V gene end was trimmed by 3 bases and the J gene end by 6 bases; junction bases not matched to a gene: 5. The CDR3 coding sequence is TGTGCCAGCAGCTTGGGACAGGGGTATGGCGAGCAGTACTTC. Translated, it gives CASSLGQGYGEQYF.

This clone was picked up one time. This sequence joins TRBV6-5 and TRBJ2-3; D remains ambiguous. The germline V gene encodes CDR1 MNHEY and CDR2 SVGAGI. V was pared by 5 bases and J by 2 bases, with 5 bases between. This CDR3 has 12 amino acids. CDR3 in DNA: TGTGCCAGCAGTCATTCCACAGATACGCAGTATTTT. Translation: CASSHSTDTQYF.

The rearrangement links TRBV19 to TRBJ1-5; weak D call: TRBD1 (5 bases). The CDR3 loop spans 15 amino acids. Trimming cost V 1 base and J 0 bases, with 7 bases left between them. Germline V gene lookup returns CDR1 LNHDA and CDR2 SQIVND (reference sequence). For the CDR3, the DNA is TGTGCCAGTAGTATAGGACAGATTAGCAATCAGCCCCAGCATTTT. Translating gives CASSIGQISNQPQHF.

The J gene is TRBJ1-2, the V gene TRBV19, with unresolved D. From germline, CDR1 is LNHDA and CDR2 SQIVND (reference sequence). CDR3 size: 13 residues. Trimming stripped 10 bases from V and 4 bases from J, with 16 bases between. CDR3: CATYGPRGYGYTF. As DNA, the CDR3 is TGTGCCACCTATGGGCCGAGAGGCTATGGCTACACCTTC.

The chain couples TRBV19 to TRBJ2-1, with 11 nucleotides matching TRBD1. V shed 3 bases, J shed 7 bases, and the junction held 2 bases outside the gene matches. CDR1 and CDR2 (germline): LNHDA, SQIVND (reference sequence). The CDR3 sequence is 14 residues long. CDR3 sequence (DNA): TGTGCCAGTAGTATTCGGGACAGGGGGAATGAGCAGTTCTTC. Its translation: CASSIRDRGNEQFF.